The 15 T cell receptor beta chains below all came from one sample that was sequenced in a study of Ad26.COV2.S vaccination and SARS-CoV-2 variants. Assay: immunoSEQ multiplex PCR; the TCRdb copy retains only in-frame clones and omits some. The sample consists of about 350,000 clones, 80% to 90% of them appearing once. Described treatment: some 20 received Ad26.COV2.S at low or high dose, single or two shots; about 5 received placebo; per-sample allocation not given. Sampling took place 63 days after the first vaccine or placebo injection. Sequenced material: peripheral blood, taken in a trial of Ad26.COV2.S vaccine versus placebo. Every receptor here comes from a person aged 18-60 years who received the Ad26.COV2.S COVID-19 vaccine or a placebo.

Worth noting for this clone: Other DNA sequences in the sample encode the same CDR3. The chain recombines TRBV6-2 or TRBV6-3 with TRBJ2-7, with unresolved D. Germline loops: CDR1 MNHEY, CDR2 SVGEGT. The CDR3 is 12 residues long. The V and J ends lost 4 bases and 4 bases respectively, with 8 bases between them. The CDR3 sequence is CASSSKSYEQYF. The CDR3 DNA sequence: TGTGCCAGCAGTTCCAAGAGTTACGAGCAGTACTTC.

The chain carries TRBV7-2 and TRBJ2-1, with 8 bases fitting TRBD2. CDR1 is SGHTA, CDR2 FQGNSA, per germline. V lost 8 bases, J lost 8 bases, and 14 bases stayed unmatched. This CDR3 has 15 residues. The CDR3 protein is CASGAGAGAGDEQFF. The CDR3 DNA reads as TGTGCCAGCGGAGCGGGGGCGGGGGCCGGGGATGAGCAGTTCTTC.

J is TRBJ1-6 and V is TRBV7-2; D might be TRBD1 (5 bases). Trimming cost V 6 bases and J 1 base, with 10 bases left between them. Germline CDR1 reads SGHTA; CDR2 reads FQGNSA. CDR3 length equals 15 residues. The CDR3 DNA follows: TGTGCCAGCAGTCTCAGGGCTTCCTATAATTCACCCCTCCACTTT. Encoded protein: CASSLRASYNSPLHF.

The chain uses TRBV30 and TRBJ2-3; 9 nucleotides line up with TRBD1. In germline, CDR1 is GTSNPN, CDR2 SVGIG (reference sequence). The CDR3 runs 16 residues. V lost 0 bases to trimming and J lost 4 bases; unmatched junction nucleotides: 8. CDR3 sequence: CAWSVLGTGFADTQYF. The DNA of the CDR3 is TGTGCCTGGAGTGTCTTAGGGACAGGGTTCGCAGATACGCAGTATTTT.

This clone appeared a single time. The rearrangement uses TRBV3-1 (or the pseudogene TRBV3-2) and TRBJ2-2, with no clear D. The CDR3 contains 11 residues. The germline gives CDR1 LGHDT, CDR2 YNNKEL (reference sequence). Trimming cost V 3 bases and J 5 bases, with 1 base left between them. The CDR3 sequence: CASSQTGELFF. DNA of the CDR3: TGTGCCAGCAGCCAGACCGGGGAGCTGTTTTTT.

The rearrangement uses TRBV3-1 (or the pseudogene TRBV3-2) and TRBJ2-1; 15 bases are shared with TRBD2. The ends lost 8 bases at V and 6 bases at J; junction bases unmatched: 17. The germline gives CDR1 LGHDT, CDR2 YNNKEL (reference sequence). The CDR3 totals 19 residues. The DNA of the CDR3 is TGTGCCAGCCAACCGTGGACTAGCGGGGGGGCCCGTCGCGTCAATGAGCAGTTCTTC. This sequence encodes CASQPWTSGGARRVNEQFF.

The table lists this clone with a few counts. CDR3 loop: CASSLNLAGYNEQFF. The DNA of the CDR3 is TGTGCCAGCAGCTTGAACCTAGCGGGATACAATGAGCAGTTCTTC. The chain combines TRBV5-6 with TRBJ2-1; the match to TRBD2 covers 9 bases. The CDR3 loop spans 15 amino acids. Unmatched junction bases numbered 3, after V lost 1 base and J lost 4 bases. Germline-derived CDR1 and CDR2 are SGHDT and YYEEEE.

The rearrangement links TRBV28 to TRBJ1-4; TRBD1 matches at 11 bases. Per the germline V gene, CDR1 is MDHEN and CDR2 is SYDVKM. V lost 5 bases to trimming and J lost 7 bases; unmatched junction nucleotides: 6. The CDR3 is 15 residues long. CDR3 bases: TGTGCCAGCAGTACTTGGGACAGGGGGTTTGAAAAACTGTTTTTT. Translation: CASSTWDRGFEKLFF.

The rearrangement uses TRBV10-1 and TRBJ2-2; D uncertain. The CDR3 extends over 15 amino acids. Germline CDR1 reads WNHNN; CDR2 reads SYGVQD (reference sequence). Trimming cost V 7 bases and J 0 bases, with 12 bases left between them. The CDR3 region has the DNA TGCGCCAGCACCGACGGGTTCGCGAACACCGGGGAGCTGTTTTTT. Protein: CASTDGFANTGELFF.

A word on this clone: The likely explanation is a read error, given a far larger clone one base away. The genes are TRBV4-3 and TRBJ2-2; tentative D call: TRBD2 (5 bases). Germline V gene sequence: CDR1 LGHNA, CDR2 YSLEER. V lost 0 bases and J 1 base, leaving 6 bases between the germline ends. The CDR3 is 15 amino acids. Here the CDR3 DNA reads TGCGCCAGCAGCCAAGATGGAGGGAACACCGGGGAGCTGTTTTTT. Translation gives CASSQDGGNTGELFF.

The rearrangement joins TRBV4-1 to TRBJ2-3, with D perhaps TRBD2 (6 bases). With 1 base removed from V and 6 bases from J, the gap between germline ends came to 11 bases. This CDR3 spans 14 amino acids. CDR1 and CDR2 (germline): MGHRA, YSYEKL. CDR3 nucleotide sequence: TGCGCCAGCAGCCAAGTGGCGGGGACGGATACGCAGTATTTT. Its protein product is CASSQVAGTDTQYF.

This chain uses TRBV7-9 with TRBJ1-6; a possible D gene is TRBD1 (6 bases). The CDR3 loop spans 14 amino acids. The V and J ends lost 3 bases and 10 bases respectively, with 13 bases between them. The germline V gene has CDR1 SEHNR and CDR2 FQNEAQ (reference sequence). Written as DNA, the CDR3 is TGTGCCAGCAGCTTGGTACAGGGTAGGTCACCCCTCCACTTT. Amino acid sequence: CASSLVQGRSPLHF. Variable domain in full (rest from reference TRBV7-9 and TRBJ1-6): DTGVSQNPRHKITKRGQNVTFRCDPISEHNRLYWYRQTLGQGPEFLTYFQNEAQLEKSRLLSDRFSAERPKGSFSTLEIQRTEQGDSAMYLCASSLVQGRSPLHFGNGTRLTVT.

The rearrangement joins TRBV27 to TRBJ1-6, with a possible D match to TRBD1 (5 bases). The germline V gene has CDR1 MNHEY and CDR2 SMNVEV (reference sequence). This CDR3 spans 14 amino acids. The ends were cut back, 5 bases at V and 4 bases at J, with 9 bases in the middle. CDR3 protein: CASSPTEYNSPLHF. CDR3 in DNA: TGTGCCAGCAGTCCGACAGAGTATAATTCACCCCTCCACTTT.

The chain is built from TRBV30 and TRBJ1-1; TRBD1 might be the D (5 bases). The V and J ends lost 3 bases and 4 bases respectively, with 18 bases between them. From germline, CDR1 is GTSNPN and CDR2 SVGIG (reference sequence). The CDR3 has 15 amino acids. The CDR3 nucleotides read TGTGCCTGGAGCTGGGGGACCCCAGTGGGCACTGAAGCTTTCTTT. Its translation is CAWSWGTPVGTEAFF.

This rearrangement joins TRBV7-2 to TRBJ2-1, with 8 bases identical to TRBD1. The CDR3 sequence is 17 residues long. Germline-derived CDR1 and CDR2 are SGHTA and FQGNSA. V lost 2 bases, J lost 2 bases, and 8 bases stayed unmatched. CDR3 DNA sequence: TGTGCCAGCAGCTTATCCCCACCGGACAGGGCCTACAATGAGCAGTTCTTC. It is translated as CASSLSPPDRAYNEQFF.